This T cell receptor beta chain was documented in a study of technical replicates of blood from several donors. This clone was picked up one time. Per the germline V gene, CDR1 is SGDLS and CDR2 is YYNGEE. Deletions cut 5 bases from V and 3 bases from J, with 11 bases between. The CDR3 has 13 amino acids. Measured with immunoSEQ multiplex PCR; TCRdb has only the in-frame clones, and not every one. The profile covers under 100,000 clones, with around 86% appearing a single time and 4.5% to 6% taken by the ten largest. The sequencing input was PBMCs. V usage is TRBV9 and J usage is TRBJ1-2; D unclear. This receptor was taken from a human donor in good health. Some clones in this sample may be carry-over from other donors' samples. The CDR3 DNA reads TGTGCCAGCAGTGTATACGGGGACTATGGCTACACCTTC. Its translation is CASSVYGDYGYTF.